The T cell receptor (beta chain) described here comes from a study of CD8 T cells in ankylosing spondylitis. MiXCR, applied by TCRdb to the 5' RACE reads, yields one record per CDR3 protein. The sample records about 210,000 distinct CDR3 sequences, 8% to 10% being singletons. This clonotype was observed at least ten times. Its target is not known. This CDR3 spans 15 amino acids. Trimming left V 3 bases short and J 7 bases short, with 18 bases between. Germline CDR1 reads DFQATT; CDR2 reads SNEGSKA (reference sequence). Study-wide results and limits: Ankylosing spondylitis blood appeared to carry a characteristic TCR beta motif of under ten highly homologous variants.

The V gene is TRBV20-1, the J gene TRBJ1-4; weak D call: TRBD1 (6 bases). The source is a female donor with ankylosing spondylitis or in good health (not recorded which). The sample taken for sequencing was blood, either unsorted or a sorted T cell fraction (not recorded which). In DNA form, the CDR3 reads TGCAGTGCTAGTATCGGCGGGGCCAGGGGTGAAAAACTGTTTTTT. As protein: CSASIGGARGEKLFF.